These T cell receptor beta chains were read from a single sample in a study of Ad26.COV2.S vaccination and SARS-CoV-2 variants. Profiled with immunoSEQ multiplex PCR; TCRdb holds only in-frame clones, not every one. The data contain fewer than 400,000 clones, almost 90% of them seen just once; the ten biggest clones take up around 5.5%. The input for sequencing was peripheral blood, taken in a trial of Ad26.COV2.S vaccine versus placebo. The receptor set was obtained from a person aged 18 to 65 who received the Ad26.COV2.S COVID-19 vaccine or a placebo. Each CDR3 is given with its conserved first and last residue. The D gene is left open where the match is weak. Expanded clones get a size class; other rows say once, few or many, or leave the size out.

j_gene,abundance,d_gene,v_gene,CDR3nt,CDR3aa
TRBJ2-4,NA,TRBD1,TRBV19,TGTGCCAGTAGTGTCCTACAGGGGGCTCGGGCCAAAAACATTCAGTACTTC,CASSVLQGARAKNIQYF
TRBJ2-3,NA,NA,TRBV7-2,TGTGCCAGCAGCTTAGCGGCAGACCACACAGATACGCAGTATTTT,CASSLAADHTDTQYF
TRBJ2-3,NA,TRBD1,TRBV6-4,TGTGCCAGCAGTCACCGGGACAGGGCTTCAGATACGCAGTATTTT,CASSHRDRASDTQYF
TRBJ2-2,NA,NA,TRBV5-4,TGTGCCAGCAGGGAGAACACCGGGGAGCTGTTTTTT,CASRENTGELFF
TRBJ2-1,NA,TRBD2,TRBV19,TGTGCCAGTAGTATAGGGTCGGGGGGGTCCTACAATGAGCAGTTCTTC,CASSIGSGGSYNEQFF
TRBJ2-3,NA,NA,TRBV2,TGTGCCAGCAGTGATCAGGGGTTGACAGATACGCAGTATTTT,CASSDQGLTDTQYF
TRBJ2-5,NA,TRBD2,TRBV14,TGTGCCAGCAGCCAATCCCGTAGCGGGGCGGAGACCCAGTACTTC,CASSQSRSGAETQYF
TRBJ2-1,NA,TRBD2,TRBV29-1,TGCAGCCCGAAGGGACTAGCGGGGAACAATGAGCAGTTCTTC,CSPKGLAGNNEQFF
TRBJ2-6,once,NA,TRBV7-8,TGTGCCAGCAGCTTAGGACGGAACTCTGGGGCCAACGTCCTGACTTTC,CASSLGRNSGANVLTF
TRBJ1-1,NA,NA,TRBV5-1,TGCGCCAGCAGCTATACAGGGTTTGGGGACTCTGAAGCTTTCTTT,CASSYTGFGDSEAFF
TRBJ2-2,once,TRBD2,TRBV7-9,TGTGCCAGCAGCGCACGGGGACTAGCGGGAGACACGAACACCGGGGAGCTGTTTTTT,CASSARGLAGDTNTGELFF
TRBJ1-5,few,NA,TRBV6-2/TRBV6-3,TGTGCCAGCAGTTACCGTGATGGATATAGCAATCAGCCCCAGCATTTT,CASSYRDGYSNQPQHF
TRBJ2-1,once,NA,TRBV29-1,TGCAGCGCCGGGGGTTCGGACAATGAGCAGTTCTTC,CSAGGSDNEQFF
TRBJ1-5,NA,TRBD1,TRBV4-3,TGCGCCAGCAGCCAAGATAGGACAGGGGGGCAGCCCCAGCATTTT,CASSQDRTGGQPQHF
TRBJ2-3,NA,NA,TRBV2,TGTGCCAGCAGATCCTCTAGCACAGATACGCAGTATTTT,CASRSSSTDTQYF
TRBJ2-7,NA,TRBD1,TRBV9,TGTGCCAGCAGCACCGGGACAGGGCCGGGGCCCTACGAGCAGTACTTC,CASSTGTGPGPYEQYF